Listed below are T cell receptor beta chains from one sample, sequenced in a study of CD4 T cells in relation to SARS-CoV-2 and coronaviruses. Which antigens these TCRs recognize remains unknown. TCRdb's table, derived via immunoSEQ multiplex PCR, lists solely in-frame clones and lacks some. Of approximately 20,000 clones detected, 70% to 80% appear once; the ten largest clones hold roughly 25%. The sequencing sample was made of CD4+ T cells from PBMCs, cultured in vitro. These receptors were taken from a human donor in good health. Each CDR3 is given with its conserved first and last residue. Fields, in order: J gene, V gene, D gene, clone size, CDR3 DNA, CDR3 protein. D genes are given only for firm matches. Clone size is shown for a subset of rows, as once, few, many or a class of expanded clone.

>TRBJ1-5|TRBV27|NA|few
TGTGCCAGCAGTTCTCGGATGGGGCCCCAGCATTTT
CASSSRMGPQHF
>TRBJ2-7|TRBV30|TRBD2|NA
TGTGCCTGGAGGAGTATAGCGGGAGTCGGTTACGAGCAGTACTTC
CAWRSIAGVGYEQYF
>TRBJ2-4|TRBV2|NA|NA
TGTGCCAGCTCAGAATGGGGCGGGCTACAAAACATTCAGTACTTC
CASSEWGGLQNIQYF
>TRBJ1-4|TRBV29-1|NA|NA
TGCAGCGTTGAGAACGGTGAAAAACTGTTTTTT
CSVENGEKLFF
>TRBJ1-2|TRBV5-6|NA|NA
TGTGCCAGCAGCAGCTACAACTATGGCTACACCTTC
CASSSYNYGYTF
>TRBJ2-5|TRBV11-2|TRBD2|NA
TGTGCCAGCAGCTTAGGACTAGCGGGAGGGTTCCAAGAGACCCAGTACTTC
CASSLGLAGGFQETQYF
>TRBJ1-1|TRBV23-1|NA|NA
TGCGCCAGCAGCGGGCTGGGGGGAGACACTGAAGCTTTCTTT
CASSGLGGDTEAFF
>TRBJ2-7|TRBV3-1/TRBV3-2|NA|NA
TGTGCCAGCAGCCCGAGTCTGGTCTACGAGCAGTACTTC
CASSPSLVYEQYF
>TRBJ1-4|TRBV2|TRBD1|NA
TGTGCCAGCAGGGGGGACAGGCTATTTGGTAATGAAAAACTGTTTTTT
CASRGDRLFGNEKLFF
>TRBJ2-7|TRBV6-5|NA|NA
TGTGCCAGCAGTTCCCGGACCGAAGTCTACGAGCAGTACTTC
CASSSRTEVYEQYF
>TRBJ2-3|TRBV3-1/TRBV3-2|NA|NA
TGTGCCAGCAGCCTCAGGAGGGTCACAGATACGCAGTATTTT
CASSLRRVTDTQYF
>TRBJ2-7|TRBV5-1|TRBD2|few
TGCGCCAGCAGCTTTTCAGCGGGAGCCCTCGACGAGCAGTACTTC
CASSFSAGALDEQYF
>TRBJ2-3|TRBV11-3|TRBD1|NA
TGTGCCAGCAGCTTAGGGGGACAGGGCACAGATACGCAGTATTTT
CASSLGGQGTDTQYF
>TRBJ2-1|TRBV19|TRBD2|NA
TGTGCCAGTAGTATGGACAGGGTCGGGACTAGCGGGAGGGCCGATGAGCAGTTCTTC
CASSMDRVGTSGRADEQFF
>TRBJ2-2|TRBV19|TRBD1|few
TGTGCCAGTAGTTTTTGGACAGGGGGCGCACCCGGGGAGCTGTTTTTT
CASSFWTGGAPGELFF
>TRBJ1-1|TRBV30|TRBD1|NA
TGTGCCTGGAGAACGACAGGGGGTACTGAAGCTTTCTTT
CAWRTTGGTEAFF
>TRBJ1-1|TRBV3-1/TRBV3-2|NA|NA
TGTGCCAGCAGCAAAAGCGAAGGGAACACTGAAGCTTTCTTT
CASSKSEGNTEAFF
>TRBJ1-3|TRBV2|NA|once
TGTGCCAGCAGTGACGACAGGAGGGGAAACACCATATATTTT
CASSDDRRGNTIYF
>TRBJ2-3|TRBV7-9|NA|NA
TGTGCCAGCAGCTTACCCCCCCCGGATACGCAGTATTTT
CASSLPPPDTQYF
>TRBJ2-2|TRBV5-1|NA|NA
TGCGCCAGCAGCCCGGGACATGACACCGGGGAGCTGTTTTTT
CASSPGHDTGELFF
>TRBJ2-2|TRBV11-2|NA|NA
TGTGCCAGCAGCACCGGGACCTACACCGGGGAGCTGTTTTTT
CASSTGTYTGELFF
>TRBJ2-3|TRBV27|NA|NA
TGTGCCAGCAGCCCCTTTCGTGAAGGTCGGAGCACAGATACGCAGTATTTT
CASSPFREGRSTDTQYF
>TRBJ2-7|TRBV9|TRBD1|NA
TGTGCCAGCAGCGTAGGTACAGGGGGAAACTACGAGCAGTACTTC
CASSVGTGGNYEQYF
>TRBJ2-1|TRBV7-2|TRBD2|NA
TGTGCCAGCAGCTTTCCCCTAGCGGGGGGGCGACGGGATGAGCAGTTCTTC
CASSFPLAGGRRDEQFF
>TRBJ2-7|TRBV9|TRBD1|NA
TGTGCCAGCAGCTCGGGACAGGGTGCCTACGAGCAGTACTTC
CASSSGQGAYEQYF
>TRBJ2-3|TRBV19|TRBD2|NA
TGTGCCAGTAGTACTGACCCGGGACTAGGGGTAGATACGCAGTATTTT
CASSTDPGLGVDTQYF
>TRBJ2-2|TRBV2|TRBD2|NA
TGTGCCAGCAGTACTAGCGGGGGGAACACCGGGGAGCTGTTTTTT
CASSTSGGNTGELFF
>TRBJ1-2|TRBV5-1|NA|NA
TGCGCCAGCAGCTTGGTCCCACAGGGCCCCTATGGCTACACCTTC
CASSLVPQGPYGYTF
>TRBJ2-7|TRBV7-2|NA|NA
TGTGCCAGCAGCCGGGACGCCTCCTACGAGCAGTACTTC
CASSRDASYEQYF